The next 14 T cell receptor beta chains were all read from a single sample in a study of cytomegalovirus exposure and HLA in healthy donors. The PCR employed 60 Vbeta primers together with 13 Jbeta primers. Libraries were prepared by immunoSEQ multiplex PCR; TCRdb keeps only in-frame clonotypes and omits some of them. The table shows about 200,000 clones, with 60% to 80% occurring only once. Sequenced sample: PBMCs. The origin of the receptors is a woman in her 30s in good health and CMV-seronegative.

This chain links TRBV19 with TRBJ2-5; D is ambiguous. The CDR3 is made up of 11 amino acids. Trimming took 3 bases from V and 5 from J, leaving 4 bases between them. Germline CDR1 LNHDA, CDR2 SQIVND (reference sequence). Written as DNA, the CDR3 is TGTGCCAGTAGTATCCGGGAGACCCAGTACTTC. Translating it yields CASSIRETQYF.

The J gene is TRBJ2-7, the V gene TRBV2; the match to TRBD2 covers 10 bases. The germline gives CDR1 SNHLY, CDR2 FYNNEI. This CDR3 has 16 amino acids. V was clipped by 6 bases and J by 3 bases; unmatched bases: 11. CDR3 sequence: CASSQSGGGLHYEQYF. DNA of the CDR3: TGTGCCAGCAGCCAGAGCGGGGGGGGCCTACACTACGAGCAGTACTTC.

The genes are TRBV5-1 and TRBJ2-7; D gene uncertain. This CDR3 region has 15 residues. Trimming left V 0 bases short and J 0 bases short, with 10 bases between. Germline V gene data show CDR1 as SGHRS and CDR2 as YFSETQ. Here the CDR3 reads CASSLASGVSYEQYF. CDR3 in DNA: TGCGCCAGCAGCTTGGCGAGTGGAGTCTCCTACGAGCAGTACTTC. Combining the CDR3 with reference TRBV5-1 and TRBJ2-7 gives the whole variable domain KAGVTQTPRYLIKTRGQQVTLSCSPISGHRSVSWYQQTPGQGLQFLFEYFSETQRNKGNFPGRFSGRQFSNSRSEMNVSTLELGDSALYLCASSLASGVSYEQYFGPGTRLTVT.

The rearrangement links TRBV20-1 to TRBJ1-2; no reliable D call. The germline V and J ends were trimmed by 6 bases and 1 base, with 6 bases remaining between them. Germline assignment: CDR1 DFQATT and CDR2 SNEGSKA (reference sequence). CDR3 length: 11 amino acids. CDR3: CSAYNNYGYTF. The CDR3 DNA reads as TGCAGTGCATACAATAACTATGGCTACACCTTC.

The chain employs TRBV2 and TRBJ2-7; tentatively, D is TRBD2 (5 bases). CDR3 length: 13 amino acids. Germline lookup yields CDR1 SNHLY and CDR2 FYNNEI. Trimming shortened V by 6 bases and J by 1 base, and 10 bases separated the two germline ends. The CDR3 DNA reads TGTGCCAGCAGCGGACTCGAGTCCTACGAGCAGTACTTC. Translation: CASSGLESYEQYF.

The chain has TRBV6-5 and TRBJ1-5; D possibly corresponds to TRBD1 (5 bases). Germline V gives CDR1 MNHEY, CDR2 SVGAGI. Deletions cut 8 bases from V and 1 base from J, with 12 bases between. CDR3 length: 14 residues. The CDR3 region has the DNA TGTGCCAGCGCTAACCAGGGAAGCAATCAGCCCCAGCATTTT. Amino acid sequence: CASANQGSNQPQHF.

The chain is built from TRBV19 and TRBJ2-1; 12 nucleotides match TRBD2. The CDR3 length is 16 residues. CDR1 and CDR2 from the germline V gene are LNHDA and SQIVND (reference sequence). Trimming at V came to 7 bases and at J to 6 bases, leaving 10 bases not matched to a gene. The CDR3 region has the DNA TGTGCCAGTACCTTCGCTCGACTAGCGGGGGTCAATGAGCAGTTCTTC. It specifies CASTFARLAGVNEQFF.

To note about this clone: This same CDR3 is encoded by further DNA sequences in the sample. The chain combines TRBV7-9 with TRBJ1-2; tentatively, D is TRBD1 (5 bases). CDR3 size: 18 residues. Germline V gene sequence: CDR1 SEHNR, CDR2 FQNEAQ (reference sequence). Trimming left V 2 bases short and J 5 bases short, with 24 bases between. CDR3: CASSLIPSPAGLRYGYTF. CDR3 nucleotides: TGTGCCAGCAGCTTAATCCCCTCTCCGGCAGGGCTGCGATATGGCTACACCTTC. Together with reference TRBV7-9 and TRBJ1-2, the CDR3 gives the full variable domain: DTGVSQNPRHKITKRGQNVTFRCDPISEHNRLYWYRQTLGQGPEFLTYFQNEAQLEKSRLLSDRFSAERPKGSFSTLEIQRTEQGDSAMYLCASSLIPSPAGLRYGYTFGSGTRLTVV.

This clone was recorded only once. The rearrangement uses TRBV5-1 and TRBJ2-5; D is unresolved. The V gene lost 4 bases and the J gene lost 0 bases, with 10 bases spanning the gap. This CDR3 has 14 residues. Germline V gene data show CDR1 as SGHRS and CDR2 as YFSETQ. The CDR3 here is CASSIQVHQETQYF. CDR3 in DNA: TGCGCCAGCAGCATCCAGGTACACCAAGAGACCCAGTACTTC.

This chain joins TRBV7-9 and TRBJ2-5, with a possible D match to TRBD1 (6 bases). The J call may be in error: the DNA end matches TRBJ2-7 better. Per germline, CDR1 SEHNR and CDR2 FQNEAQ (reference sequence). CDR3 length equals 14 residues. In nucleotides, the CDR3 is TGTGCCAGCAGCTTTGGACAGAAGGTGGACGAGCAGTACTTC. This codes for CASSFGQKVDEQYF.

This rearrangement joins TRBV6-1 to TRBJ2-2; no definite D call. V dropped 8 bases and J dropped 0 bases, with 7 bases sitting between them. CDR1 MNHNS and CDR2 SASEGT come from the germline V gene. CDR3 length: 13 amino acids. The CDR3 DNA reads TGTGCCAGCGGCAAGACGAACACCGGGGAGCTGTTTTTT. Residues: CASGKTNTGELFF.

V and J are TRBV18 and TRBJ2-7, with D perhaps matching TRBD1 (6 bases). The germline CDR1 and CDR2 sequences are KGHSH and LQKENI. This CDR3 contains 13 residues. V lost 2 bases and J 2 bases, leaving 7 bases between the germline ends. In DNA, the CDR3 is TGTGCCAGCTCACCAAACAGGGCCTACGAGCAGTACTTC. Its translation: CASSPNRAYEQYF.

The V gene is TRBV4-2, the J gene TRBJ2-7, with 7 bases aligning to TRBD2. CDR3 size: 15 residues. The trim removed 5 bases at V and 2 bases at J, leaving 9 bases unmatched. Germline V gives CDR1 LGHNA, CDR2 YNFKEQ. CDR3 protein: CASSDEGGLPYEQYF. The DNA of the CDR3 is TGTGCCAGCAGCGACGAGGGAGGGCTTCCCTACGAGCAGTACTTC.

Worth noting for this clone: The junction departs from the called germline gene at one end, perhaps through a read error. The chain joins TRBV2 to TRBJ2-7; possibly TRBD1 for D (6 bases). The CDR3 spans 11 residues. CDR1 SNHLY and CDR2 FYNNEI come from the germline V gene. CDR3 protein: CASRRGHEERF. The CDR3 DNA sequence: TGTGCCAGCAGAAGGGGACATGAGGAGCGCTTC.